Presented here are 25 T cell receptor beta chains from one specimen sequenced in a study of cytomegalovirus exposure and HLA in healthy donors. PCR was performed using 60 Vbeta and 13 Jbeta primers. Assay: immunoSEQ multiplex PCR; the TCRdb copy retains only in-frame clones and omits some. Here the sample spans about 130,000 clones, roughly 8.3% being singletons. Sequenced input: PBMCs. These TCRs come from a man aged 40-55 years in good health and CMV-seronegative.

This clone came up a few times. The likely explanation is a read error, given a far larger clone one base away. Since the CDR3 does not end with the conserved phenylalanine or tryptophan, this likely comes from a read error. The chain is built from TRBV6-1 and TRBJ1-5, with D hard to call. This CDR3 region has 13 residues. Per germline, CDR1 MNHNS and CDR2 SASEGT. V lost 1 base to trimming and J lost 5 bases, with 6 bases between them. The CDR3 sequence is CASSEGAHQPQHV. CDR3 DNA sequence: TGTGCCAGCAGTGAAGGGGCGCATCAGCCCCAGCATGTT.

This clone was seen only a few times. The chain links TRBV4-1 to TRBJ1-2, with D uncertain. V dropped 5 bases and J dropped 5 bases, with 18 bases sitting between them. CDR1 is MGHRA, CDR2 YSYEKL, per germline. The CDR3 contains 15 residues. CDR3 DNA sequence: TGCGCCAGCAGCGCAGGACCTGGGAGGGATTATGGCTACACCTTC. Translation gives CASSAGPGRDYGYTF.

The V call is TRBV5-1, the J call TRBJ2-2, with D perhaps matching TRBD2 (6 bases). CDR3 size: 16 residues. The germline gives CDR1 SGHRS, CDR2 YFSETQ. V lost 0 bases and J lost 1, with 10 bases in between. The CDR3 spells CASSLGGVWNTGELFF. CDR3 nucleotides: TGCGCCAGCAGCTTGGGCGGGGTGTGGAACACCGGGGAGCTGTTTTTT.

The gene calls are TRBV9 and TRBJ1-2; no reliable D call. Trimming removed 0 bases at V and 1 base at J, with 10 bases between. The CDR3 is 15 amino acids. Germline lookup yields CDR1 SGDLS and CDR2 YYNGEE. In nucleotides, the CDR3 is TGTGCCAGCAGCGTAGGGCCGGGAAATAACTATGGCTACACCTTC. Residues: CASSVGPGNNYGYTF.

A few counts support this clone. CDR3 protein: CASSKSGQGLYGYTF. The CDR3 nucleotides read TGTGCCAGCAGCAAATCTGGACAGGGTTTATATGGCTACACCTTC. The gene calls are TRBV13 and TRBJ1-2, with 8 nucleotides matching TRBD1. The CDR3 runs 15 residues. V lost 5 bases to trimming and J lost 5 bases; unmatched junction nucleotides: 10. The germline V gene has CDR1 PRHDT and CDR2 FYEKMQ (reference sequence).

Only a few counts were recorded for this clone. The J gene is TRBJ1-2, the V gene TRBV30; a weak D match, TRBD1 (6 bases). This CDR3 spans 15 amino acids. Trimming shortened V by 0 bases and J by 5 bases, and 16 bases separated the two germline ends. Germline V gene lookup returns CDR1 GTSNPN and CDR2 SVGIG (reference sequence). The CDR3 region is CAWSVVLGAGYGYTF. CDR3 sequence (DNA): TGTGCCTGGAGTGTTGTGTTGGGGGCAGGGTATGGCTACACCTTC.

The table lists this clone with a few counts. CDR3 protein: CASNRGGGTDTQYF. Here the CDR3 DNA reads TGTGCCAGCAATCGGGGCGGGGGCACAGATACGCAGTATTTT. This chain uses TRBV9 with TRBJ2-3, with D perhaps matching TRBD2 (6 bases). The V and J ends lost 6 bases and 1 base respectively, with 12 bases between them. The CDR3 contains 14 residues. CDR1 is SGDLS, CDR2 YYNGEE, per germline.

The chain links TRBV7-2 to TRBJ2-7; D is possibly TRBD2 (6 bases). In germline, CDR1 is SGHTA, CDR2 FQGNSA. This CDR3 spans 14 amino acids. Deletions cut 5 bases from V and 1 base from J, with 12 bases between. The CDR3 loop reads CASSQTAGSYEQYF. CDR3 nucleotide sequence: TGTGCCAGCAGCCAGACGGCGGGATCCTACGAGCAGTACTTC.

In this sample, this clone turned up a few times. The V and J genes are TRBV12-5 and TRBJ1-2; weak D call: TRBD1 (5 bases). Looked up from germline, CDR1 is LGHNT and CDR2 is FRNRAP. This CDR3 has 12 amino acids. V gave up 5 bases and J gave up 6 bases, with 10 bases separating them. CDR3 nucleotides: TGTGCTAGTGGTGTTCAGGGAAATGGCTACACCTTC. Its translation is CASGVQGNGYTF.

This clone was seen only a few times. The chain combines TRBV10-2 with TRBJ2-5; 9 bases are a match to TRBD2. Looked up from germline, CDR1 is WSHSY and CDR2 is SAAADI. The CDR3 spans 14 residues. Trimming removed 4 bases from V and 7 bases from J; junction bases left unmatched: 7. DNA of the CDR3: TGCGCCAGCAGTGTGGCGGGGGGGCCGACGACCCAGTACTTC. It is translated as CASSVAGGPTTQYF.

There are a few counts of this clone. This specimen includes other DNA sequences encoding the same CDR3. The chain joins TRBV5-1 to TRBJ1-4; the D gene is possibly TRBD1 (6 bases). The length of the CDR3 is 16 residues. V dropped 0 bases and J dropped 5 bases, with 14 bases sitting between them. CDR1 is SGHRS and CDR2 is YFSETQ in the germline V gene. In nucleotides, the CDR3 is TGCGCCAGCAGCTTGGGTACTGGACAGCAAAATGAAAAACTGTTTTTT. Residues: CASSLGTGQQNEKLFF.

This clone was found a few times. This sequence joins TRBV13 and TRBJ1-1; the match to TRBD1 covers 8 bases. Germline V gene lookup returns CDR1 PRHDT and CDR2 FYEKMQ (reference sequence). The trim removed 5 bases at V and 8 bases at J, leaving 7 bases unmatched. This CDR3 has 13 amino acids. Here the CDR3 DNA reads TGTGCCAGCAGCGGACGGACAGGGAGGGAAGCTTTCTTT. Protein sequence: CASSGRTGREAFF.

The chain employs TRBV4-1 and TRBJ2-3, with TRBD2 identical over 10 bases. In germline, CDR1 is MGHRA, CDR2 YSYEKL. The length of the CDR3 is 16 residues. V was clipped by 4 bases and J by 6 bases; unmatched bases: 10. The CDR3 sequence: CASSPPPSGGSDTQYF. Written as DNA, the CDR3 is TGCGCCAGCAGCCCCCCCCCTAGCGGGGGTTCGGATACGCAGTATTTT.

The CDR3 coding sequence is TGTGCCAGCAGCCCCGAGGGACAGGGAAACACCGGGGAGCTGTTTTTT. It codes for CASSPEGQGNTGELFF. This rearrangement joins TRBV27 to TRBJ2-2; 9 nucleotides line up with TRBD1. The CDR3 is 16 amino acids. Germline values: CDR1 MNHEY, CDR2 SMNVEV (reference sequence). V was pared by 6 bases and J by 2 bases, with 7 bases of the junction left unmatched.

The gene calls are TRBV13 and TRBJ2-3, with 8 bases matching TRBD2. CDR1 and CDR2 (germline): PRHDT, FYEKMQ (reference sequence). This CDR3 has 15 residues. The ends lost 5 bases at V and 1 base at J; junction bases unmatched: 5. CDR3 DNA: TGTGCCAGCAGCCCGTCGGGGGGGCGCACAGATACGCAGTATTTT. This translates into CASSPSGGRTDTQYF.

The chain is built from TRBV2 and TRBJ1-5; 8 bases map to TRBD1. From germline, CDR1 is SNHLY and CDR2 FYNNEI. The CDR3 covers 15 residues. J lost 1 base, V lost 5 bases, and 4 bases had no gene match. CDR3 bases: TGTGCCAGCAGTTCACAGGGGGAAAGCAATCAGCCCCAGCATTTT. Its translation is CASSSQGESNQPQHF.

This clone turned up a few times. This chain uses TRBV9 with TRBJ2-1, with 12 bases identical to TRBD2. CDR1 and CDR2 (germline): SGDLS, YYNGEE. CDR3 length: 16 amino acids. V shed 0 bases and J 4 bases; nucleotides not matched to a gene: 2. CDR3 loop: CASSVALAGGYNEQFF. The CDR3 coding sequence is TGTGCCAGCAGCGTAGCCCTAGCGGGGGGGTACAATGAGCAGTTCTTC.

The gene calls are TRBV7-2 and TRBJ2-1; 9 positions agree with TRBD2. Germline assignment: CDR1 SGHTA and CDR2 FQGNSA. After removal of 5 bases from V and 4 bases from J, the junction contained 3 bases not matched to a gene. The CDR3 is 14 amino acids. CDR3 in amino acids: CASSKGLAYNEQFF. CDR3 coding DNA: TGTGCCAGCAGCAAGGGACTAGCATACAATGAGCAGTTCTTC.

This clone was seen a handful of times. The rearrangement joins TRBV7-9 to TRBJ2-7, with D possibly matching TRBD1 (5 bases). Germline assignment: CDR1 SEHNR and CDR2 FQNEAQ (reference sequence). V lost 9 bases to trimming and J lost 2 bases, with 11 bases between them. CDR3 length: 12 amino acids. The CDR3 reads CARLQETYEQYF. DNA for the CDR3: TGTGCCAGGCTACAGGAGACCTACGAGCAGTACTTC.

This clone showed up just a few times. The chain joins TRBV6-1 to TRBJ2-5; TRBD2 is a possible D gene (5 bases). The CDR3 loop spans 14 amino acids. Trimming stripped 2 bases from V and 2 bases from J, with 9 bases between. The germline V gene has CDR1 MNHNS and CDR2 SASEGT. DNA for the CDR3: TGTGCCAGCAGTGAAAGGAGGAGGCAAGAGACCCAGTACTTC. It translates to CASSERRRQETQYF.

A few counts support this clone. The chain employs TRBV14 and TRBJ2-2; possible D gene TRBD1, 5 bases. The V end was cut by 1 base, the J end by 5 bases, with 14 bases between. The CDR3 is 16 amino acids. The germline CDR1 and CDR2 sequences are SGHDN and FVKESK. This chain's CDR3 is CASSQVTGYDTGELFF. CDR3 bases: TGTGCCAGCAGCCAAGTTACAGGATATGATACCGGGGAGCTGTTTTTT.

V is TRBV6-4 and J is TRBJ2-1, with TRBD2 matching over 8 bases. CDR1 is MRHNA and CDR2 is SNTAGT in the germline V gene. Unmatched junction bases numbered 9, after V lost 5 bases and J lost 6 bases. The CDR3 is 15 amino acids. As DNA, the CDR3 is TGTGCCAGCAGTAGCGACGGGGGGGCCTCCAATGAGCAGTTCTTC. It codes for CASSSDGGASNEQFF.

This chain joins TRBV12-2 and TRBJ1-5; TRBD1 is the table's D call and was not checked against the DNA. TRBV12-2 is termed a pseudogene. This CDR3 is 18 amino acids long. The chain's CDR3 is CASRLGQGEGFGLQPQHF. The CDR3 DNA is TGTGCAAGTCGCCTAGGACAGGGAGAGGGTTTTGGGCTTCAGCCCCAGCATTTT.

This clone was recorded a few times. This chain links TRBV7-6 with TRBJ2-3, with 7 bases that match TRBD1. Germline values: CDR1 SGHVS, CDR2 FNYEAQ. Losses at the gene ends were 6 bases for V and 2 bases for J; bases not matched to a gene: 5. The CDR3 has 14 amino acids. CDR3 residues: CASSLTGTTDTQYF. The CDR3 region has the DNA TGTGCCAGCAGTTTGACAGGGACCACAGATACGCAGTATTTT. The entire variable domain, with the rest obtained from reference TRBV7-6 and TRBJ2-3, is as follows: GAGVSQSPRYKVTKRGQDVALRCDPISGHVSLYWYRQALGQGPEFLTYFNYEAQQDKSGLPNDRFSAERPEGSISTLTIQRTEQRDSAMYRCASSLTGTTDTQYFGPGTRLTVL.

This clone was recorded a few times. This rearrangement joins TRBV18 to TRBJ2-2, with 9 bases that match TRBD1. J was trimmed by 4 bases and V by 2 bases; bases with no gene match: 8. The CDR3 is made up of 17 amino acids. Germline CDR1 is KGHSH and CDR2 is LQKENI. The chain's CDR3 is CASSPSTGGAGTGELFF. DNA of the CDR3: TGTGCCAGCTCACCATCCACAGGGGGCGCGGGCACCGGGGAGCTGTTTTTT.